Listed here is a single TCR beta chain. Its specificity is unknown. The table came from immunoSEQ multiplex PCR; TCRdb's copy has only in-frame clones and leaves some out. The table has 35,000 or so clones, 70% to 85% seen once. These data come from a study of OX40 agonist ivuxolimab in advanced cancers. Study details: Six ivuxolimab dose levels, 0.01 to 10 mg/kg, were given intravenously every 2 weeks.

The V and J ends lost 4 bases and 1 base respectively, with 16 bases between them. Germline-derived CDR1 and CDR2 are MNHEY and SVGAGI. The CDR3 loop spans 16 amino acids. The study, taken as a whole, reports: Researchers did not establish what antigens the expanded peripheral T cells target. Expanded clones tended on average to be more numerous among CD8+ T cells than CD4+.

Systemic immunosuppression or autoimmune disease history was grounds to exclude patients. Here the sequenced sample was CD4+ or CD8+ T cells sorted from blood, taken in a trial of the OX40 agonist ivuxolimab. The chain is built from TRBV6-5 and TRBJ1-1; D uncertain. The source is an adult with an advanced solid tumor such as melanoma, head and neck, liver or kidney cancer. The CDR3 region is CASSLRPSPGNTEAFF. Written as DNA, the CDR3 is TGTGCCAGCAGTTTAAGACCCTCACCCGGGAACACTGAAGCTTTCTTT.